What follows describes a single T cell receptor beta chain. These data are taken from a study of blood T cell repertoires in COVID-19. On the study more broadly: Sites in the United States, Italy and Spain provided acute and convalescent COVID-19 samples. T cells, B-cell-depleted T cells, or PBMCs supplied cDNA or gDNA.

Categorization into cohorts depended on clinical history that participants reported. Symptom resolution, clearance, or two negative PCRs marked the recovered donors of Cohort 3. TCRdb keeps only in-frame clones here, not all; method: immunoSEQ multiplex PCR. The repertoire holds roughly 330,000 clones, with 75% to 90% as singletons. This CDR3 has 16 residues. V dropped 2 bases and J dropped 7 bases, with 22 bases sitting between them. CDR1 and CDR2 from the germline V gene are SGHKS and YYEKEE (reference sequence). The sample comprised PBMCs or T cells enriched from blood (not recorded which). This TCR derives from a man under 40 who had recovered from COVID-19. V and J are TRBV5-5 and TRBJ2-7; TRBD1 might be the D (6 bases). The CDR3 DNA reads as TGTGCCAGCAGCTTCCAGGTTGGGGGCGCGGCTTGGGAGCAGTACTTC. Its protein is CASSFQVGGAAWEQYF.